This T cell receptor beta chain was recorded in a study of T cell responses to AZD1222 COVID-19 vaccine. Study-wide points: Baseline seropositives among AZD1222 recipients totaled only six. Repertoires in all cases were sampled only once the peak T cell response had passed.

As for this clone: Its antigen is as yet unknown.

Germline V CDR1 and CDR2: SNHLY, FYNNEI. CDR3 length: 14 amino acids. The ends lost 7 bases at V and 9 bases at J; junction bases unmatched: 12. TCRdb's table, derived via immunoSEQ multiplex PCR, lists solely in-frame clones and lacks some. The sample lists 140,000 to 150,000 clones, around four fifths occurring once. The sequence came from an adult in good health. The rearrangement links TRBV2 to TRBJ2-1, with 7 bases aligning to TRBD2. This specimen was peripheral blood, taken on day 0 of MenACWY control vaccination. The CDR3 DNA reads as TGTGCCAGCAAGGGTTGGCGGGGGATGGGTGAGCAGTTCTTC. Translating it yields CASKGWRGMGEQFF.